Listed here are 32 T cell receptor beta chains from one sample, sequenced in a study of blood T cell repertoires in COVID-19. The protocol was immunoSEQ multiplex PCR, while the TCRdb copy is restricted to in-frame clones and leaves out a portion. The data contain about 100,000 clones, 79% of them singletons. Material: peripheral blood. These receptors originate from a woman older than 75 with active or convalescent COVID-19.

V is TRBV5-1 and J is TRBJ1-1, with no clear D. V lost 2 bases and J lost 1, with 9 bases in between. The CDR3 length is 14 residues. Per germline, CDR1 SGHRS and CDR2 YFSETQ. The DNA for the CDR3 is TGCGCCAGCAGCTTACGCACAGAGAACACTGAAGCTTTCTTT. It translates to CASSLRTENTEAFF.

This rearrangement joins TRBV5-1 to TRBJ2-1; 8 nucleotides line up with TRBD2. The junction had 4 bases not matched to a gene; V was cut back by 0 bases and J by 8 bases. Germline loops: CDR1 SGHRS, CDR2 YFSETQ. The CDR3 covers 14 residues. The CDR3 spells CASSLATSAYEQFF. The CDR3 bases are TGCGCCAGCAGCTTGGCGACTAGCGCCTATGAGCAGTTCTTC.

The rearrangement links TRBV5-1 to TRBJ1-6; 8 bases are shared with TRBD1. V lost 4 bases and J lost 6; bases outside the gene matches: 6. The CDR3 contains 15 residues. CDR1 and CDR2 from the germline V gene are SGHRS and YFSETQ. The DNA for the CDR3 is TGCGCCAGCAGCGCCGGGACAGGAGTTAATTCACCCCTCCACTTT. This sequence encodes CASSAGTGVNSPLHF. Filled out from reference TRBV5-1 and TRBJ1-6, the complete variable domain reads KAGVTQTPRYLIKTRGQQVTLSCSPISGHRSVSWYQQTPGQGLQFLFEYFSETQRNKGNFPGRFSGRQFSNSRSEMNVSTLELGDSALYLCASSAGTGVNSPLHFGNGTRLTVT.

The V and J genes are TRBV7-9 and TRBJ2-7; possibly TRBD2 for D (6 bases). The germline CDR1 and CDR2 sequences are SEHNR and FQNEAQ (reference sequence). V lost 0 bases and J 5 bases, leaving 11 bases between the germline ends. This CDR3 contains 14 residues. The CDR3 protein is CASSLAGTSNEQYF. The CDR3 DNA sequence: TGTGCCAGCAGCTTAGCGGGTACTAGCAACGAGCAGTACTTC. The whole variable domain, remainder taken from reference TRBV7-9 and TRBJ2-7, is DTGVSQNPRHKITKRGQNVTFRCDPISEHNRLYWYRQTLGQGPEFLTYFQNEAQLEKSRLLSDRFSAERPKGSFSTLEIQRTEQGDSAMYLCASSLAGTSNEQYFGPGTRLTVT.

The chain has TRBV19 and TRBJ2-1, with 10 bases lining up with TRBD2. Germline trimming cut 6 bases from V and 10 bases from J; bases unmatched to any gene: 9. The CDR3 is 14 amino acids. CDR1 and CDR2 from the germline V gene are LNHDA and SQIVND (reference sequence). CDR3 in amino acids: CASRGASGSGEQFF. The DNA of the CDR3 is TGTGCCAGTAGGGGGGCTAGCGGGAGTGGGGAGCAGTTCTTC.

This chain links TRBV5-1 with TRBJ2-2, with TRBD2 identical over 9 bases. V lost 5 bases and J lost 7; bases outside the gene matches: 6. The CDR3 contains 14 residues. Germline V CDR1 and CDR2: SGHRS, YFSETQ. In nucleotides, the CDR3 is TGCGCCAGCAGTATTGCGGGAGGGGTCGGGGAGCTGTTTTTT. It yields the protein CASSIAGGVGELFF.

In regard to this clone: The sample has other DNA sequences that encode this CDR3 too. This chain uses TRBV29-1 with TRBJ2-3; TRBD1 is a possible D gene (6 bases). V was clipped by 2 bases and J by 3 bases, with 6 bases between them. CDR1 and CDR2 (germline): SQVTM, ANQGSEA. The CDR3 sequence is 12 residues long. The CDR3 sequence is CSVEQGTDTQYF. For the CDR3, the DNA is TGCAGCGTTGAACAGGGGACAGATACGCAGTATTTT.

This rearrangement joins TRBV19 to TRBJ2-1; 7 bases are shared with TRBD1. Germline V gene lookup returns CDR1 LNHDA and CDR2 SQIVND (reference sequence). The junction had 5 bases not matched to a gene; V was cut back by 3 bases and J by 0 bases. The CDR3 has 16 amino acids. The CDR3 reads CASSIKTGASYNEQFF. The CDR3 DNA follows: TGTGCCAGTAGTATCAAAACAGGGGCCTCCTACAATGAGCAGTTCTTC.

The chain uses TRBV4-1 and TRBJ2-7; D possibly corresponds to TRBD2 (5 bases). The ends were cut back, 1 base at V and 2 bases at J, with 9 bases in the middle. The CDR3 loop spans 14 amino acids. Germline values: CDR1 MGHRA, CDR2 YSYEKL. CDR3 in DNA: TGCGCCAGCAGCCAAGCCCACGGGACCTACGAGCAGTACTTC. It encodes CASSQAHGTYEQYF.

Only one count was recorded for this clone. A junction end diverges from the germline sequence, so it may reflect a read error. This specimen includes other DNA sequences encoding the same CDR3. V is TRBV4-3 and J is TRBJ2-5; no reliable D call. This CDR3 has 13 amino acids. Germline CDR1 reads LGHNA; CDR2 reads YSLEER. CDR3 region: CASSQEAQETQYF. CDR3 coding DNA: TGCGCCAGCAGTCAAGAAGCGCAAGAGACCCAGTACTTC.

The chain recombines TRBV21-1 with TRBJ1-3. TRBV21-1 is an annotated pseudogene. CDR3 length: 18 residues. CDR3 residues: CASSKVSGGAHRGNTIYF. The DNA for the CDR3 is TGTGCCAGCAGCAAAGTTAGTGGGGGGGCTCATCGTGGAAACACCATATATTTT.

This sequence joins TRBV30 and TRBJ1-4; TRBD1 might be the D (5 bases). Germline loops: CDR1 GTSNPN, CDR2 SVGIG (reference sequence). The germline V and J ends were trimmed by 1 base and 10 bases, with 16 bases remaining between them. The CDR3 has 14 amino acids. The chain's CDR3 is CAWSGGTVRGKLFF. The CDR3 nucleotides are TGTGCCTGGAGTGGCGGGACCGTCCGGGGAAAACTGTTTTTT.

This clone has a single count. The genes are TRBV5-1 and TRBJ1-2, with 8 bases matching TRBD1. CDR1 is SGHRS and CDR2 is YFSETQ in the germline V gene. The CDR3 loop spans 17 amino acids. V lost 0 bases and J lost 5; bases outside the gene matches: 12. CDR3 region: CASSLASGSGGRYGYTF. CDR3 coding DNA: TGCGCCAGCAGCTTGGCTTCGGGGTCAGGGGGCAGGTATGGCTACACCTTC.

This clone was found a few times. CDR3 region: CAWSSPGQRNSPLHF. CDR3 sequence (DNA): TGTGCCTGGAGTTCACCGGGACAGAGAAATTCACCCCTCCACTTT. The V gene is TRBV30, the J gene TRBJ1-6, with 7 bases matching TRBD1. Unmatched junction bases numbered 8, after V lost 2 bases and J lost 7 bases. The CDR3 covers 15 residues. The germline V gene has CDR1 GTSNPN and CDR2 SVGIG (reference sequence).

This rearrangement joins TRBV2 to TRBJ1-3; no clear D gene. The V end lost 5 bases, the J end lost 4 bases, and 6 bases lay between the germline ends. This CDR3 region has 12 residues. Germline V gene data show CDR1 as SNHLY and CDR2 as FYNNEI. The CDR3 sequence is CASSPQGNTIYF. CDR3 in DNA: TGTGCCAGCAGTCCACAGGGAAACACCATATATTTT. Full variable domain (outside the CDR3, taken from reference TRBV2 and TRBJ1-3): EPEVTQTPSHQVTQMGQEVILRCVPISNHLYFYWYRQILGQKVEFLVSFYNNEISEKSEIFDDQFSVERPDGSNFTLKIRSTKLEDSAMYFCASSPQGNTIYFGEGSWLTVV.

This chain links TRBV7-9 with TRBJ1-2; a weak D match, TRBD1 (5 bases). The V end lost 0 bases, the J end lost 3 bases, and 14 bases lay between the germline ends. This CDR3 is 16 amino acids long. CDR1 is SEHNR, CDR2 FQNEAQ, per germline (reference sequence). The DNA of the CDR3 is TGTGCCAGCAGCTTAGCGTTCGGCAGGGTCTACTATGGCTACACCTTC. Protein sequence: CASSLAFGRVYYGYTF.

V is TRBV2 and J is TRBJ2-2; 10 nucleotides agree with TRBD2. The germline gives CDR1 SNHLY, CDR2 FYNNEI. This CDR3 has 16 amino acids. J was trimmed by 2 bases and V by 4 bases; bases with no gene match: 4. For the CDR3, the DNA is TGTGCCAGCAGTGTCCTAGCGGGAGCTAACACCGGGGAGCTGTTTTTT. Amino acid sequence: CASSVLAGANTGELFF.

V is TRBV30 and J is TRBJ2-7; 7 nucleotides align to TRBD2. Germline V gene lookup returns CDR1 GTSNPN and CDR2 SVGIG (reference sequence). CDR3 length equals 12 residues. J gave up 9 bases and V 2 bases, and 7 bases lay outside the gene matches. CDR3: CAWSPRGVLQYF. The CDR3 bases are TGTGCCTGGAGTCCCCGGGGGGTTCTGCAGTACTTC.

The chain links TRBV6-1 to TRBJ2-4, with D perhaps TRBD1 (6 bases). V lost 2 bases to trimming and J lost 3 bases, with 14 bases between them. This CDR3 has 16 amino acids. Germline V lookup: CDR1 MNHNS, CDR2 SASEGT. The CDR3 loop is CASSEPYRASKNIQYF. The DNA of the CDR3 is TGTGCCAGCAGTGAACCATACAGGGCGAGCAAAAACATTCAGTACTTC.

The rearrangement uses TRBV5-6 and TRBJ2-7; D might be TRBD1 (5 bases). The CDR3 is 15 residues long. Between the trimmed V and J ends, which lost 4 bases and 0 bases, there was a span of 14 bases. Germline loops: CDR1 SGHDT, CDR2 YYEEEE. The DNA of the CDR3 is TGTGCCAGCAGCACCGACAGTTCGAGCTCCTACGAGCAGTACTTC. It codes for CASSTDSSSSYEQYF.

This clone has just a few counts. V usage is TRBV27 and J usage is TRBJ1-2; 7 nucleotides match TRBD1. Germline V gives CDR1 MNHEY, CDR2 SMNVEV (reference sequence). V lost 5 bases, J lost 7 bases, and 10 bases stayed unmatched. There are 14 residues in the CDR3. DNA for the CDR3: TGTGCCAGCAGTCGAGGGGACAGCCTAGGTGGCTACACCTTC. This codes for CASSRGDSLGGYTF.

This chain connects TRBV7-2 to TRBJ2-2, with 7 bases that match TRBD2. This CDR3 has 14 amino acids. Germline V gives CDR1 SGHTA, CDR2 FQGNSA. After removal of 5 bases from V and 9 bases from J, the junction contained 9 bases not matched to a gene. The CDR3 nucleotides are TGTGCCAGCAGCCCAAAAATAGCGGGCCGGGAGCTGTTTTTT. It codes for CASSPKIAGRELFF.

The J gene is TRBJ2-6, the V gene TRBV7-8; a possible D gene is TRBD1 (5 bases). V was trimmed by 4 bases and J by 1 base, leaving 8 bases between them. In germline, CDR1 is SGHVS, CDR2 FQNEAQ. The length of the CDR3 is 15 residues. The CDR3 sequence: CASSYRRSGANVLTF. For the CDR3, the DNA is TGTGCCAGCAGCTACAGGAGATCTGGGGCCAACGTCCTGACTTTC.

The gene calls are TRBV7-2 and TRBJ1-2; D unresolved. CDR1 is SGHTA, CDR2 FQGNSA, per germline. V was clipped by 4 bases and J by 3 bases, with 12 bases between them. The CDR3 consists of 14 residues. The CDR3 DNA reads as TGTGCCAGCAGCTCCTCAGGTTTCTACTATGGCTACACCTTC. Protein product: CASSSSGFYYGYTF.

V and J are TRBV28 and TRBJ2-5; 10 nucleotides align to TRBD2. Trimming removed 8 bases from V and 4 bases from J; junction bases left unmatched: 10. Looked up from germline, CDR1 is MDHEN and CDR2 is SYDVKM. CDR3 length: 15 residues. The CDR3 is CASLTWLAGVETQYF. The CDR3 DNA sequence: TGTGCCAGCCTAACCTGGCTAGCGGGAGTAGAGACCCAGTACTTC.

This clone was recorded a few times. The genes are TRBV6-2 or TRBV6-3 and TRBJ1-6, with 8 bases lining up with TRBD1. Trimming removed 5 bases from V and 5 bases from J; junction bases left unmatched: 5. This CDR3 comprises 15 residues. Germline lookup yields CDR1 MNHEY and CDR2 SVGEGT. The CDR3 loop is CASSQQGEHNSPLHF. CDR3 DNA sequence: TGTGCCAGCAGTCAACAGGGGGAGCATAATTCACCCCTCCACTTT.

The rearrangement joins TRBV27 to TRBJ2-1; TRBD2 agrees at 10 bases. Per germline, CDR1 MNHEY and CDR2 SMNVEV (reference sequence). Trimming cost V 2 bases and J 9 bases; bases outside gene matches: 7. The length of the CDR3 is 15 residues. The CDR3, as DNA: TGTGCCAGCAGTTTAAGCCTAGCGGGAGATCGTGAGCAGTTCTTC. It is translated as CASSLSLAGDREQFF.

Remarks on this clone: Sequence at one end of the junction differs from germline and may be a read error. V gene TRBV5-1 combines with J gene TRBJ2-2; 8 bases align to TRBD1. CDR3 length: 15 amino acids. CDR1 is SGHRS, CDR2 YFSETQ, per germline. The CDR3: CASSLGQAWTGELFF. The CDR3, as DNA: TGTGCCAGCAGCTTGGGACAGGCTTGGACCGGGGAGCTGTTTTTT.

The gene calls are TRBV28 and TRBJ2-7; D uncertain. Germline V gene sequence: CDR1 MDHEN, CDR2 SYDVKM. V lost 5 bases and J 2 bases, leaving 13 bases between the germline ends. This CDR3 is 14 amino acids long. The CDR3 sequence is CASSPGGATYEQYF. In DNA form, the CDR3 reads TGTGCCAGCAGTCCCGGCGGAGCAACCTACGAGCAGTACTTC. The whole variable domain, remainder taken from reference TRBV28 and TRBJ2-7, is DVKVTQSSRYLVKRTGEKVFLECVQDMDHENMFWYRQDPGLGLRLIYFSYDVKMKEKGDIPEGYSVSREKKERFSLILESASTNQTSMYLCASSPGGATYEQYFGPGTRLTVT.

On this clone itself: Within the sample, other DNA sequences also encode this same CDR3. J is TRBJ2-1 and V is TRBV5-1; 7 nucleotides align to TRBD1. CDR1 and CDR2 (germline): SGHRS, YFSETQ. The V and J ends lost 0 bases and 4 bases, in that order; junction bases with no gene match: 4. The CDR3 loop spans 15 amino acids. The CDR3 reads CASSLEQGSYNEQFF. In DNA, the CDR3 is TGCGCCAGCAGCTTGGAACAGGGGTCATACAATGAGCAGTTCTTC. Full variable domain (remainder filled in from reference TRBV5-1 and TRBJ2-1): KAGVTQTPRYLIKTRGQQVTLSCSPISGHRSVSWYQQTPGQGLQFLFEYFSETQRNKGNFPGRFSGRQFSNSRSEMNVSTLELGDSALYLCASSLEQGSYNEQFFGPGTRLTVL.

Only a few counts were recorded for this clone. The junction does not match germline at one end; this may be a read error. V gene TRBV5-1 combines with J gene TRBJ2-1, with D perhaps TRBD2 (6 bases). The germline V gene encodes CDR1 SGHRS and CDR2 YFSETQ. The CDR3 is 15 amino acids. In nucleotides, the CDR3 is TGTGCCAGCAGCCCCACCGGCGGGGACTACAATGAGCAGTTCTTC. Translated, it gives CASSPTGGDYNEQFF. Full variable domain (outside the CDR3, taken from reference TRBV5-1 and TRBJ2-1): KAGVTQTPRYLIKTRGQQVTLSCSPISGHRSVSWYQQTPGQGLQFLFEYFSETQRNKGNFPGRFSGRQFSNSRSEMNVSTLELGDSALYLCASSPTGGDYNEQFFGPGTRLTVL.

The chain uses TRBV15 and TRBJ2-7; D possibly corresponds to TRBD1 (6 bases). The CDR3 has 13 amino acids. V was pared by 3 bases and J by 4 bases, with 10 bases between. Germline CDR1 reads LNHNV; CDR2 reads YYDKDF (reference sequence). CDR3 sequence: CATSRDRFYEQYF. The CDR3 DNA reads TGTGCCACCAGCAGGGACAGATTTTACGAGCAGTACTTC.